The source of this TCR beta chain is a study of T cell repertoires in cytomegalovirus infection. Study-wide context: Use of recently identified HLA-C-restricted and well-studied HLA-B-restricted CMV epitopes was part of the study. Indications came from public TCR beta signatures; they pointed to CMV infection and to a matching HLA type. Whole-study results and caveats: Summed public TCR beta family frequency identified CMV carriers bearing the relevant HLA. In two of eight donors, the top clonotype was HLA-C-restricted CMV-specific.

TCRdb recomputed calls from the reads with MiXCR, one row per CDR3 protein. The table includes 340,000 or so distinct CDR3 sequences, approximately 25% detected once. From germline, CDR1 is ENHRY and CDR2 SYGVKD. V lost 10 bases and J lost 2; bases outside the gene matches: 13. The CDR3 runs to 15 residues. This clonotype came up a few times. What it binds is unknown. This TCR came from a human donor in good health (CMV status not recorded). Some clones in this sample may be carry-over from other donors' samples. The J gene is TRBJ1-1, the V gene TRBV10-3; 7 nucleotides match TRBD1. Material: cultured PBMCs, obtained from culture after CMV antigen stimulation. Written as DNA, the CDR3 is TGTGCCACGCGGGACAGCCACGGAACAAACACTGAAGCTTTCTTT. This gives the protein CATRDSHGTNTEAFF.